These 25 T cell receptor beta chains share one sample of origin, sequenced in a study of T cells in Graves' hyperthyroidism and ophthalmopathy. Authors of the study amplified TCR beta CDR3 regions from RNA transcripts. RT-PCR in the first round (using the HTBI primer set) targeted the TCR CDR3. MiXCR, applied by TCRdb to the multiplex PCR reads, yields one record per CDR3 protein. The table shows hundreds of thousands of distinct CDR3 sequences, with around 20% occurring only once. The sample consisted of blood. Source of these receptors: a young man with Graves' ophthalmopathy.

This clonotype was counted many times. CDR3 amino acids: CASSSQGTTEAFF. CDR3 DNA sequence: TGTGCCAGCAGCTCTCAGGGAACAACTGAAGCTTTCTTT. The V gene is TRBV13, the J gene TRBJ1-1, with a weak D call TRBD1 (5 bases). The CDR3 covers 13 residues. Trimming pared 4 bases from V and 5 bases from J, leaving 11 bases between. Germline CDR1 and CDR2: PRHDT and FYEKMQ (reference sequence).

The chain joins TRBV13 to TRBJ2-1; tentatively, D is TRBD2 (5 bases). CDR1 is PRHDT and CDR2 is FYEKMQ in the germline V gene (reference sequence). Trimming stripped 9 bases from V and 8 bases from J, with 20 bases between. The CDR3 covers 14 residues. The CDR3 nucleotides read TGTGCCAGTTGGAGAAGGGAGAGTGTCCATGAGCAGTTCTTC. Translating gives CASWRRESVHEQFF.

This clonotype has ten or more counts. The CDR3 spells CASSLGAGGLLEQYF. The CDR3 bases are TGTGCCAGCAGCTTAGGAGCGGGAGGGCTTCTCGAGCAGTACTTC. The V and J genes are TRBV11-2 and TRBJ2-7; TRBD2 matches 10 bases. CDR3 length: 15 residues. Trimming at V came to 1 base and at J to 6 bases, leaving 6 bases not matched to a gene. Germline assignment: CDR1 SGHAT and CDR2 FQNNGV.

The sample holds a few counts of this clonotype. The rearrangement joins TRBV7-3 to TRBJ1-2; 7 nucleotides align to TRBD1. The V segment lost 0 bases and the J segment 8 bases; nucleotides outside the gene matches: 6. Germline CDR1 SGHTA, CDR2 FQGTGA. This CDR3 comprises 14 residues. The CDR3 sequence is CASSLTGGGDGYTF. CDR3 sequence (DNA): TGTGCCAGCAGCTTAACCGGAGGGGGCGACGGCTACACCTTC.

Many counts were recorded for this clonotype. The rearrangement uses TRBV30 and TRBJ1-3; no definite D call. CDR1 GTSNPN and CDR2 SVGIG come from the germline V gene (reference sequence). Between the trimmed V and J ends, which lost 4 bases and 5 bases, there was a span of 9 bases. The CDR3 totals 12 residues. The CDR3 sequence: CAWTDGRNTIYF. The CDR3 DNA sequence: TGTGCCTGGACCGACGGTCGAAACACCATATATTTT.

The chain joins TRBV7-2 to TRBJ1-5; no clear D gene. There are 14 residues in the CDR3. The ends were cut back, 2 bases at V and 4 bases at J, with 9 bases in the middle. From germline, CDR1 is SGHTA and CDR2 FQGNSA. CDR3 sequence reads: CASSLTFPNQPQHF. The CDR3 bases are TGTGCCAGCAGCTTAACCTTCCCGAATCAGCCCCAGCATTTT. Full variable domain (outside the CDR3, taken from reference TRBV7-2 and TRBJ1-5): GAGVSQSPSNKVTEKGKDVELRCDPISGHTALYWYRQSLGQGLEFLIYFQGNSAPDKSGLPSDRFSAERTGGSVSTLTIQRTQQEDSAVYLCASSLTFPNQPQHFGDGTRLSIL.

The chain couples TRBV5-1 to TRBJ2-5; the D is unclear. There are 17 residues in the CDR3. Germline V gene lookup returns CDR1 SGHRS and CDR2 YFSETQ. Between the trimmed V and J ends, which lost 0 bases and 2 bases, there was a span of 17 bases. CDR3 in amino acids: CASSLEVLADHQETQYF. The CDR3 DNA reads as TGCGCCAGCAGCTTGGAAGTGCTGGCAGACCATCAAGAGACCCAGTACTTC.

This clonotype was recorded many times. The chain joins TRBV11-2 to TRBJ2-7, with 8 nucleotides matching TRBD1. Germline V lookup: CDR1 SGHAT, CDR2 FQNNGV. The V segment lost 2 bases and the J segment 3 bases; nucleotides outside the gene matches: 3. There are 14 residues in the CDR3. The CDR3 sequence is CASSLWDRNYEQYF. CDR3 DNA: TGTGCCAGCAGCTTATGGGACAGGAACTACGAGCAGTACTTC.

A few counts support this clonotype. The chain has TRBV9 and TRBJ2-3, with 7 bases lining up with TRBD2. CDR1 is SGDLS and CDR2 is YYNGEE in the germline V gene. The CDR3 contains 16 residues. V lost 0 bases to trimming and J lost 0 bases; unmatched junction nucleotides: 4. CDR3 region: CASSVASGTSTDTQYF. Here the CDR3 DNA reads TGTGCCAGCAGCGTAGCCAGCGGGACTAGCACAGATACGCAGTATTTT.

This clonotype was seen only a few times. The chain couples TRBV30 to TRBJ1-4, with TRBD1 matching over 8 bases. The germline gives CDR1 GTSNPN, CDR2 SVGIG (reference sequence). CDR3 length: 12 amino acids. The V gene end was trimmed by 5 bases and the J gene end by 6 bases; junction bases not matched to a gene: 2. The CDR3 loop reads CAWGQGDEKLFF. The CDR3 DNA follows: TGTGCCTGGGGACAGGGAGATGAAAAACTGTTTTTT.

This clonotype was found a few times. DNA for the CDR3: TGTGCCTGGACTCACAGGGGAACGGGAAAAAAGACCCAGTACTTC. As protein: CAWTHRGTGKKTQYF. This sequence joins TRBV30 and TRBJ2-5; 7 nucleotides match TRBD1. With 4 bases clipped from V and 6 bases from J, the junction kept 14 bases outside the gene matches. This CDR3 has 15 residues. Germline V lookup: CDR1 GTSNPN, CDR2 SVGIG (reference sequence).

In regard to this clonotype: This could be a read error, since a much larger clone is one nucleotide away. The chain recombines TRBV7-9 with TRBJ2-3; TRBD1 aligns across 7 bases. The germline CDR1 and CDR2 sequences are SEHNR and FQNEAQ (reference sequence). V shed 6 bases and J 3 bases; nucleotides not matched to a gene: 18. The CDR3 is 18 residues long. The CDR3 spells CASRRARGGRQGTDTQYF. CDR3 bases: TGTGCCAGCAGGAGGGCGAGAGGGGGCCGCCAGGGGACAGATACGCAGTATTTT.

This clonotype was detected a few times. The chain joins TRBV7-9 to TRBJ2-7; 9 bases map to TRBD1. V was pared by 5 bases and J by 5 bases, with 7 bases of the junction left unmatched. Germline CDR1 SEHNR, CDR2 FQNEAQ (reference sequence). This CDR3 comprises 14 residues. The CDR3 DNA sequence: TGTGCCAGCAGCACGCCGGGACAGGGACACGAGCAGTACTTC. As protein: CASSTPGQGHEQYF.

The rearrangement joins TRBV20-1 to TRBJ2-7; 12 bases align to TRBD2. This CDR3 is built from 14 residues. CDR1 is DFQATT, CDR2 SNEGSKA, per germline (reference sequence). Trimming at V came to 5 bases and at J to 5 bases, leaving 7 bases not matched to a gene. CDR3 region: CSARLAGVMNEQYF. CDR3 DNA: TGCAGTGCTCGACTAGCGGGAGTTATGAACGAGCAGTACTTC.

The chain has TRBV28 and TRBJ2-6; 10 bases fit TRBD1. Trimming took 4 bases from V and 0 from J; bases not matched to a gene: 15. Germline V gene sequence: CDR1 MDHEN, CDR2 SYDVKM. The length of the CDR3 is 21 residues. The DNA for the CDR3 is TGTGCCAGCAGTTCAAGGACGCCCTCCGGGACAGGGGACTCTGGGGCCAACGTCCTGACTTTC. It codes for CASSSRTPSGTGDSGANVLTF.

This clonotype was observed a few times. The chain couples TRBV6-5 to TRBJ1-5; 7 bases match TRBD1. Germline V lookup: CDR1 MNHEY, CDR2 SVGAGI. The CDR3 length is 15 residues. Unmatched junction bases numbered 7, after V lost 0 bases and J lost 8 bases. This CDR3 reads CASSYSGQSGEPQHF. The CDR3 nucleotides read TGTGCCAGCAGTTACTCGGGACAGTCGGGCGAGCCCCAGCATTTT.

This clonotype was counted only a few times. This sequence joins TRBV13 and TRBJ1-3, with D possibly matching TRBD1 (5 bases). The CDR3 sequence is 14 residues long. The V and J ends lost 5 bases and 10 bases respectively, with 18 bases between them. Germline-derived CDR1 and CDR2 are PRHDT and FYEKMQ (reference sequence). The CDR3 DNA is TGTGCCAGCAGCCCCCAGGGACGAGGACGGACCATATATTTT. Protein sequence: CASSPQGRGRTIYF.

V gene TRBV5-5 combines with J gene TRBJ2-1; D tentatively fits TRBD1 or TRBD2 (5 bases each). Germline-derived CDR1 and CDR2 are SGHKS and YYEKEE (reference sequence). The CDR3 spans 15 residues. V lost 3 bases and J 4 bases, leaving 14 bases between the germline ends. The CDR3 DNA reads TGTGCCAGCAGCTCCCGGGACGGCCGTTACAATGAGCAGTTCTTC. Protein product: CASSSRDGRYNEQFF.

A few counts support this clonotype. The V gene is TRBV7-8, the J gene TRBJ2-5; D is uncertain. Germline loops: CDR1 SGHVS, CDR2 FQNEAQ. There are 12 residues in the CDR3. With 8 bases removed from V and 5 bases from J, the gap between germline ends came to 12 bases. The CDR3 nucleotides are TGTGCCAGCCGTGGCCCTAAGGAGACCCAGTACTTC. Translation gives CASRGPKETQYF.

This clonotype was counted ten times or more. This chain uses TRBV5-8 with TRBJ1-1; D possibly corresponds to TRBD1 (5 bases). This CDR3 comprises 11 residues. V was shortened by 8 bases and J by 2 bases, with 7 bases between the two germline ends. Per germline, CDR1 SGHTS and CDR2 YDEGEE. The CDR3 is CASDRNTEAFF. The CDR3 DNA reads as TGTGCCAGTGACAGAAACACTGAAGCTTTCTTT.

This clonotype was seen many times. This chain joins TRBV2 and TRBJ2-7; TRBD2 is a possible D gene (6 bases). The CDR3 is 16 amino acids. CDR1 and CDR2 from the germline V gene are SNHLY and FYNNEI. Trimming removed 4 bases from V and 4 bases from J, with 20 bases in between. This chain's CDR3 is CASSGEPGLPRYEQYF. CDR3 coding DNA: TGTGCCAGCAGTGGAGAACCGGGACTCCCGCGGTACGAGCAGTACTTC.

The chain recombines TRBV7-8 with TRBJ1-1; TRBD1 matches at 7 bases. Trimming cost V 1 base and J 2 bases; bases outside gene matches: 1. The CDR3 consists of 14 residues. Germline V lookup: CDR1 SGHVS, CDR2 FQNEAQ. The CDR3 nucleotides are TGTGCCAGCAGCTTAGGGGACAGTAACACTGAAGCTTTCTTT. The encoded protein is CASSLGDSNTEAFF.

This clonotype turned up a few times. This chain joins TRBV9 and TRBJ1-2; weak D call: TRBD1 (6 bases). CDR1 is SGDLS and CDR2 is YYNGEE in the germline V gene. This CDR3 spans 13 amino acids. V was shortened by 3 bases and J by 4 bases, with 10 bases between the two germline ends. The CDR3 region has the DNA TGTGCCAGCAGCGACAGGGCGGGCTATGGCTACACCTTC. Protein product: CASSDRAGYGYTF.

This clonotype was detected many times. The gene calls are TRBV7-2 and TRBJ2-1; 8 bases are shared with TRBD2. This CDR3 comprises 15 residues. J lost 7 bases, V lost 1 base, and 6 bases had no gene match. Germline assignment: CDR1 SGHTA and CDR2 FQGNSA. CDR3 region: CASSLGFGTRNEQFF. The CDR3 DNA reads TGTGCCAGCAGCTTAGGTTTCGGGACTAGAAATGAGCAGTTCTTC.

This clonotype was counted ten times or more. This rearrangement joins TRBV28 to TRBJ2-7; D is possibly TRBD1 or TRBD2 (6 bases each). The CDR3 length is 12 residues. CDR1 and CDR2 (germline): MDHEN, SYDVKM. V was pared by 11 bases and J by 3 bases, with 14 bases between. The CDR3 spells CAVGRGDYEQYF. CDR3 sequence (DNA): TGTGCCGTTGGTAGGGGGGACTACGAGCAGTACTTC.